Listed below are T cell receptor beta chains from one sample, sequenced in a study of cytomegalovirus exposure and HLA in healthy donors. Produced via immunoSEQ multiplex PCR; TCRdb's table is partial and in-frame only. This repertoire shows approximately 150,000 clones, 82% found once; its top ten account for about 2.3%. Material: PBMCs. Receptors were obtained from a male donor in good health and CMV-seronegative. CDR3s include the opening cysteine and the closing phenylalanine or tryptophan. A D gene is named only where the DNA matches it firmly. Not all rows give a size; the values are once, few, many and, for expanded clones, a class.

size	D	V	J	CDR3	DNA
NA	TRBD2	TRBV10-3	TRBJ2-1	CAITVGTSGRGEQFF	TGTGCCATCACCGTGGGGACTAGCGGGAGGGGTGAGCAGTTCTTC
NA	TRBD1	TRBV7-2	TRBJ1-1	CAISGGGAPEAFF	TGTGCCATCAGTGGAGGGGGCGCCCCTGAAGCTTTCTTT
NA	NA	TRBV29-1	TRBJ1-3	CSAAGERDAGNTIYF	TGCAGCGCCGCAGGGGAAAGGGACGCTGGAAACACCATATATTTT
NA	NA	TRBV11-2	TRBJ2-7	CASSFGLEQYF	TGTGCCAGCAGCTTCGGTTTAGAGCAGTACTTC
NA	NA	TRBV7-6	TRBJ2-3	CASSLGRLGTDTQYF	TGTGCCAGCAGCTTAGGGCGGCTTGGGACAGATACGCAGTATTTT
NA	TRBD1	TRBV19	TRBJ2-4	CASSIDSAGGLAKNIQYF	TGTGCCAGTAGTATAGATTCGGCAGGGGGTTTAGCCAAAAACATTCAGTACTTC
NA	NA	TRBV5-4	TRBJ2-7	CASSLDSLSYEQYF	TGTGCCAGCAGCTTGGACAGTCTCTCCTACGAGCAGTACTTC
NA	NA	TRBV28	TRBJ1-4	CASSLRGGGSNEKLFF	TGTGCCAGCAGTTTAAGGGGGGGTGGGTCTAATGAAAAACTGTTTTTT
NA	NA	TRBV4-2	TRBJ1-2	CASSQDPGEDYGYTF	TGTGCCAGCAGCCAAGATCCCGGGGAGGACTATGGCTACACCTTC
NA	NA	TRBV7-9	TRBJ1-1	CASSSTEDFSNTEAFF	TGTGCCAGCAGCTCCACAGAGGACTTTTCGAACACTGAAGCTTTCTTT
NA	NA	TRBV28	TRBJ2-7	CASSLGVCGQYF	TGTGCCAGCAGCTTGGGAGTCTGCGGGCAGTACTTC
NA	NA	TRBV19	TRBJ1-5	CASSRRVWQPQHF	TGTGCCAGTAGTAGGAGGGTCTGGCAGCCCCAGCATTTT
few	TRBD2	TRBV7-2	TRBJ2-5	CASSLAELAAQETQYF	TGTGCCAGCAGCTTAGCAGAGCTAGCGGCACAAGAGACCCAGTACTTC
NA	NA	TRBV9	TRBJ2-2	CASSMGKGRGQNTGELFF	TGTGCCAGCAGCATGGGGAAGGGGCGGGGGCAAAACACCGGGGAGCTGTTTTTT
once	TRBD1	TRBV18	TRBJ1-2	CASLGTGANGYTF	TGTGCCAGCCTCGGGACAGGGGCGAATGGCTACACCTTC
few	TRBD1	TRBV4-1	TRBJ1-1	CASSQDRDRGGIGPEAFF	TGCGCCAGCAGCCAAGATAGGGACAGGGGTGGGATCGGGCCTGAAGCTTTCTTT